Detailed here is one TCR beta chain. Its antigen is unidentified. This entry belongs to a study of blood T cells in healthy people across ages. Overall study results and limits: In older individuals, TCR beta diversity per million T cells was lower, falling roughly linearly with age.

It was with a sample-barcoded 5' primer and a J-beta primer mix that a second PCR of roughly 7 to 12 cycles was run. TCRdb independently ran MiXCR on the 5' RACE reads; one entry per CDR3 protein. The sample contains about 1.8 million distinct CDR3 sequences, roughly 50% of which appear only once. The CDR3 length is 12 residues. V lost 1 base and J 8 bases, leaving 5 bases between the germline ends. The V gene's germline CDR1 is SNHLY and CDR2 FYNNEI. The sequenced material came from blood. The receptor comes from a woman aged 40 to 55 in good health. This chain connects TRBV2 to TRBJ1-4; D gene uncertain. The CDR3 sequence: CASSEEGEKLFF. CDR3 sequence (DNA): TGTGCCAGCAGTGAAGAAGGCGAAAAACTGTTTTTT.